This T cell receptor (beta chain) was documented in a study of identical twins. From the 5' RACE reads, TCRdb called clonotypes with MiXCR, one entry per CDR3 protein. The sample yields approximately 350,000 distinct CDR3 sequences, roughly an eighth seen once. These data were also reused for a study on yellow fever vaccine responses in identical twins.

The sequenced sample was CD8+ T cells sorted from blood. This clonotype originated in a woman under 30 in good health.

This CDR3 is CASSVGDFYNEQFF. As DNA, the CDR3 is TGTGCCAGCAGCGTGGGGGACTTCTACAATGAGCAGTTCTTC. The chain has TRBV9 and TRBJ2-1; tentative D call: TRBD2 (6 bases). Germline CDR1 and CDR2: SGDLS and YYNGEE. The V and J ends lost 2 bases and 3 bases respectively, with 9 bases between them. The CDR3 sequence is 14 residues long. The variable domain in full, with the rest retrieved from reference TRBV9 and TRBJ2-1, is DSGVTQTPKHLITATGQRVTLRCSPRSGDLSVYWYQQSLDQGLQFLIQYYNGEERAKGNILERFSAQQFPDLHSELNLSSLELGDSALYFCASSVGDFYNEQFFGPGTRLTVL.